This record concerns one T cell receptor beta chain sequence. Its cognate antigen has yet to be identified. No base qualities exist here, and no much larger clone lies one base off it. V ends up 7 bases short and J 3 bases short, with an unmatched junction base count of 3. Via the germline V gene (reference sequence), CDR1 is MNHEY and CDR2 SMNVEV. CDR3 length: 13 amino acids, cysteine to phenylalanine. Only the CDR3 DNA stays, 39 bases, in frame from base 1. This specimen comes from a study of response to subunit inactivated influenza vaccine (dated by TCRdb to between 2017 and 2018). For the wider study: To follow how T cells responded to a trivalent subunit inactivated influenza vaccine, the researchers relied on deep quantitative profiling of the T cell receptor repertoire. Summary of the overall study and its limitations: It was suggested by the authors that each seasonal influenza vaccination may recruit only a limited number of new T cells.

Library method: RT-PCR. Instrument used: Illumina HiSeq 2500. TCRdb reworked the public reads: Q25 trimming with fastp, MiXCR clone assembly, productive beta chains retained. Rows are combined by CDR3 protein, so each entry shows the most common genes and DNA. This sample comprises roughly 550,000 distinct CDR3 sequences, less than 25% of them detected only once. Roughly 2.8% of the sample comes from the top ten. The sample was also linked to a second study, of T cells expressing NK-cell markers. As the second study states: TCR beta cDNA libraries were made by 5'RACE template switching that added a universal primer site and unique molecular identifiers. Under 10 donors provided sorted CD3+CD56+NKG2C+, CD3+CD56+NKG2C- and CD3+CD56-NKG2C+ T-cell subsets, whose TCR beta-chain repertoires were profiled. Seven of the eight sequenced donors were HCMV-seropositive and one was HCMV-seronegative. To restrict sorting to alphabetaTCR-expressing T cells, an anti-gammadeltaTCR antibody was added in several experiments. In roughly 6 donors, the dominant CD3+CD56+NKG2C+ clonotypes ranked among the top 10 CD8+ clonotypes, making up about 1.0-7.5% of CD8+ T cells. Those dominant clonotypes were again the most abundant among CD3+CD56-NKG2C+ cells in several donors, at 28.3-60.1%. It remained unclear whether the expanded NKG2C-expressing T cell clones were specific for HCMV antigens. The eight sequenced donors were randomly selected healthy volunteers, three men and five women. To determine HCMV serostatus, a commercial ELISA kit was used to detect HCMV-specific IgG in serum. Ficoll density gradient centrifugation was used to isolate peripheral blood mononuclear cells from blood. Magnetic immunoseparation with Miltenyi isolation kits was used to isolate CD4+ and CD8+ T cells from PBMC. cDNA synthesis was primed from the TCR beta constant segment, followed by two successive PCR amplification steps. Sequencing of the libraries produced 2 x 150 bp reads on Illumina HiSeq 2000/2500, MiSeq or NextSeq. MIGEC was used to demultiplex reads and group the reads by UMI, and MiTCR was used to assemble and quantify clonotypes. To remove erroneous sequences, TCR cDNA sequences were retained only when supported by two or more reads. The tcR package was used for downstream repertoire analysis, with clonotypes matched between fractions based on CDR3 nucleotide sequence plus V segment. VDJmatch was used to annotate antigen specificity against VDJdb, with one amino acid substitution allowed in CDR3.

This clonotype originated in a man in his fifties who received an inactivated influenza vaccine. Donor details come from another sample of the same person, matched by shared clones. The material was CD4+ T cells sorted from PBMCs, obtained 11 to 12 days after vaccination. Recombination linked TRBV27 to TRBJ2-4, and 7 junction bases match TRBD1. The bases read TGTGCCAGCAAGGGACAGAACAAAAACATTCAGTACTTC. Its translation reads: CASKGQNKNIQYF.